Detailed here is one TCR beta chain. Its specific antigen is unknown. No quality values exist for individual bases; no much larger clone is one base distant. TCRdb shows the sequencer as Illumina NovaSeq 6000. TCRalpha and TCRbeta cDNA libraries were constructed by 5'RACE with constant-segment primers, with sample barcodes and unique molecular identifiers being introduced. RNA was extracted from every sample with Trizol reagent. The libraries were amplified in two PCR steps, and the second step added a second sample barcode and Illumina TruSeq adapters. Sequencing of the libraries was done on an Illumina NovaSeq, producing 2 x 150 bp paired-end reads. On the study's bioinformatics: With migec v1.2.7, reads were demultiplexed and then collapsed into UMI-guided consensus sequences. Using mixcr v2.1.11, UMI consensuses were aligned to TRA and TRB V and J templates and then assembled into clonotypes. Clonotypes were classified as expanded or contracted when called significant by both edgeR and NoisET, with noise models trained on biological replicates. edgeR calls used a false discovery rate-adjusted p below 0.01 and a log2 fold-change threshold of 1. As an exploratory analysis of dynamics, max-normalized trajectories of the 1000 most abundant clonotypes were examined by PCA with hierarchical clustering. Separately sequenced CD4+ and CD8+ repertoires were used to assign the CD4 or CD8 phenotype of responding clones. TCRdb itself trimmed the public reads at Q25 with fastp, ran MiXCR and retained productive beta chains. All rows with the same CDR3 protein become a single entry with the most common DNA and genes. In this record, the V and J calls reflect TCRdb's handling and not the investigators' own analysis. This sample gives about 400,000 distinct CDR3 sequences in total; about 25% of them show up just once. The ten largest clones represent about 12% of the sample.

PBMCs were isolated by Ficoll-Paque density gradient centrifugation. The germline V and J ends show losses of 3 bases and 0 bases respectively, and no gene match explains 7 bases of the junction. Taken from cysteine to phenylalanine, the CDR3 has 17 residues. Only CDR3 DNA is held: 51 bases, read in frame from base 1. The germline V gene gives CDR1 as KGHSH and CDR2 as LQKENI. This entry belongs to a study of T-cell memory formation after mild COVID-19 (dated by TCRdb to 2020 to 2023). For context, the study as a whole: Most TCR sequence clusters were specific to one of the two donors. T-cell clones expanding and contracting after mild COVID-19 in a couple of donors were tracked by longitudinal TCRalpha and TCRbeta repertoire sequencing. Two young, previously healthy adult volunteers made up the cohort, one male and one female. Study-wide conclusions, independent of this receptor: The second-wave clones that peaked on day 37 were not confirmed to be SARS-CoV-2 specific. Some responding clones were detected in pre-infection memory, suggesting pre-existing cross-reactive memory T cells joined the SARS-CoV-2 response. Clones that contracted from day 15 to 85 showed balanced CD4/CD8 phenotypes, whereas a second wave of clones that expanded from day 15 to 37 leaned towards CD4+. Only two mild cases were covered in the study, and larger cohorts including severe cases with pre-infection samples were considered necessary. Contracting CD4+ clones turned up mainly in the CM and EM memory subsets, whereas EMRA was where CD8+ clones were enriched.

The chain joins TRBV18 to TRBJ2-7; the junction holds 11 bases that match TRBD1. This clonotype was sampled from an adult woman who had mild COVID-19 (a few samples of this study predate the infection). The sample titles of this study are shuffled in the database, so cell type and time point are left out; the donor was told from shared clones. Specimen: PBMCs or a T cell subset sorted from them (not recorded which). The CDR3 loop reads CASSPTGTGGFSYEQYF. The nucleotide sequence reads TGTGCCAGCTCACCTACCGGGACAGGGGGGTTCTCCTACGAGCAGTACTTC.